This entry features one TCR beta chain sequence. What it recognizes is unknown. This specimen comes from a study of T cell responses to AZD1222 COVID-19 vaccine. The study, taken as a whole, reports: Repertoire sampling occurred only after the peak T cell response.

Assay used: immunoSEQ multiplex PCR; TCRdb lists only in-frame clones, some missing. The sample has 150,000 to 200,000 clones, 85% to 90% seen once; the top ten hold 4% to 4.5%. Germline CDR1 SGHTA, CDR2 FQGNSA. This CDR3 region has 14 residues. The V end was cut by 5 bases, the J end by 1 base, with 11 bases between. Sequences were derived from peripheral blood, sampled 28 days after the second dose of the MenACWY control vaccine. This chain uses TRBV7-2 with TRBJ1-1, with D hard to call. This TCR derives from an adult who received the MenACWY meningococcal vaccine as a control. CDR3 in amino acids: CASSGPPGNTEAFF. The CDR3 DNA follows: TGTGCCAGCAGCGGCCCCCCAGGGAACACTGAAGCTTTCTTT.